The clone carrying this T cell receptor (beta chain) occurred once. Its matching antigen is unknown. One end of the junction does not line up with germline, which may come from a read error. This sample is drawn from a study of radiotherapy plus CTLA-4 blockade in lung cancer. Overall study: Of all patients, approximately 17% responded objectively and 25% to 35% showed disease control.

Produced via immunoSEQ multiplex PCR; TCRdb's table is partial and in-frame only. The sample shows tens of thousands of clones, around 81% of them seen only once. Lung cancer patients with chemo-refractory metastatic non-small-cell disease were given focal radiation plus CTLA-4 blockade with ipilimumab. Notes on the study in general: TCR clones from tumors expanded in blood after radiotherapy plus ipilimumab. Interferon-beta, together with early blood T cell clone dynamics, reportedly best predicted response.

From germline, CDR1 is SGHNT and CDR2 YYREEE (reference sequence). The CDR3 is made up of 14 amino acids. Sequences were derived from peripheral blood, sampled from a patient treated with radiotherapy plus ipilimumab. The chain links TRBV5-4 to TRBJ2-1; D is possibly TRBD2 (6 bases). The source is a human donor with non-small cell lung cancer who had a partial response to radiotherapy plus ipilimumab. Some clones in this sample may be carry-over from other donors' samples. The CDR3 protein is CASSLDPGTQIILF. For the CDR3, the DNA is TGTGCCAGCAGCTTGGATCCCGGGACTCAGATAATCCTCTTC. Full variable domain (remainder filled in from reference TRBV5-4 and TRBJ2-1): ETGVTQSPTHLIKTRGQQVTLRCSSQSGHNTVSWYQQALGQGPQFIFQYYREEENGRGNFPPRFSGLQFPNYSSELNVNALELDDSALYLCASSLDPGTQIILFGPGTRLTVL.